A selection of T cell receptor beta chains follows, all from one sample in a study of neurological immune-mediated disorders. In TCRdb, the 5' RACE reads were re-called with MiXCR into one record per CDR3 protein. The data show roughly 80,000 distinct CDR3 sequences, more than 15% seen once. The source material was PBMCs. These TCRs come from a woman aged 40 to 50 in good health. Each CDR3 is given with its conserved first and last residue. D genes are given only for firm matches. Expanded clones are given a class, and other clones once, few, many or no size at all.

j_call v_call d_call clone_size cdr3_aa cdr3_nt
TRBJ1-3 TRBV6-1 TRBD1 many CASSEGQGNTIYF TGTGCCAGCAGTGAGGGACAGGGAAACACCATATATTTT
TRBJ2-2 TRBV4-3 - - CTSSPHPGTGELFF TGCACCAGCAGCCCCCACCCGGGCACCGGGGAGTTGTTTTTT
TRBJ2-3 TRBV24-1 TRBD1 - CATSGYRGPSTDTQYF TGTGCCACCAGTGGGTACAGGGGCCCAAGCACAGATACGCAGTATTTT
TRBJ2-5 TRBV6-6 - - CASSLDLDGETQYF TGTGCCAGCAGCCTGGACTTAGACGGAGAGACCCAGTACTTC
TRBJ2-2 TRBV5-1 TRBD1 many CASSPTGNGELFF TGCGCCAGCAGCCCGACAGGGAACGGGGAGCTGTTTTTT
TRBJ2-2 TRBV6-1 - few CASSEFRSGELFF TGTGCCAGCAGTGAATTTAGATCCGGGGAGCTGTTTTTT
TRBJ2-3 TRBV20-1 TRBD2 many CSAPGLAGITDTQYF TGCAGTGCCCCCGGACTAGCGGGGATCACAGATACGCAGTATTTT
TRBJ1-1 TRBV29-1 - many CSVHLTENEAFF TGCAGCGTTCATTTAACTGAAAATGAAGCTTTCTTT
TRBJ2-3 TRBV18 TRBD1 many CASSPPFRQGVYF TGTGCCAGCTCACCACCGTTTAGACAGGGGGTGTATTTT
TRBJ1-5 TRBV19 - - CASSPRVWGPQHF TGTGCCAGTAGTCCACGAGTTTGGGGGCCCCAGCATTTT
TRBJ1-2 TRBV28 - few CASSFQRSNYGYTF TGTGCCAGCAGTTTTCAGCGCAGTAACTATGGCTACACCTTC
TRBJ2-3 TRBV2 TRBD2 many CASRLAGGIDTQYF TGTGCCAGCAGGCTAGCGGGGGGCATAGATACGCAGTATTTT
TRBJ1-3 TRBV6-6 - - CASSNSSGNTIYF TGTGCCAGCAGTAATAGCTCTGGAAACACCATATATTTT
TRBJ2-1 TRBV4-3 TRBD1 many CASSQFVGQGSYYNEQFF TGCGCCAGCAGCCAGTTCGTTGGACAGGGGTCGTACTACAATGAGCAGTTCTTC
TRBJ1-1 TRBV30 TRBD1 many CAWTGTGKRGTEAFF TGTGCCTGGACCGGGACAGGGAAGAGAGGGACTGAAGCTTTCTTT
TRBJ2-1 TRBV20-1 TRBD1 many CSARDPDRVNEQFF TGCAGTGCTAGAGACCCTGACAGGGTCAATGAGCAGTTCTTC
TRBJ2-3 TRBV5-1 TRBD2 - CASSLAGAGVTTDTQYF TGCGCCAGCAGCTTGGCCGGGGCGGGGGTGACCACAGATACGCAGTATTTT
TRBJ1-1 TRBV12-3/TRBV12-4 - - CASRQGRTEAFF TGTGCCAGCAGGCAGGGGAGGACTGAAGCTTTCTTT
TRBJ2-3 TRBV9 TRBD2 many CASSVGGTNTDTQYF TGTGCCAGCAGCGTAGGTGGGACTAACACAGATACGCAGTATTTT
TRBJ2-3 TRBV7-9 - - CASSLTGPADTQYF TGTGCCAGCAGCTTAACGGGACCGGCAGATACGCAGTATTTT